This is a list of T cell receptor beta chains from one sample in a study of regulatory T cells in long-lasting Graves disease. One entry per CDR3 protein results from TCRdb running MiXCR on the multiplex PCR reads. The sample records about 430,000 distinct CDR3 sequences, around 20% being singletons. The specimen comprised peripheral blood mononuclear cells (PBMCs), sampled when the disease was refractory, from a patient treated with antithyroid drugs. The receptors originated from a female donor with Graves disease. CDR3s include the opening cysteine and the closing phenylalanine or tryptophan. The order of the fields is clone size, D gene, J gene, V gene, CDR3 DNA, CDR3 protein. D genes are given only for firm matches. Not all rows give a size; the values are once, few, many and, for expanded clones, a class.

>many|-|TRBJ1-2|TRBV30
TGTGCCTGCAACCGGGGGGGTTCCTATGGCTACACCTTC
CACNRGGSYGYTF
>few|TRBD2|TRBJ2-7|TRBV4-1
TGCGCCAGCAGCCAAGATCAATTTTTAACTAGCGGAACCTACGAGCAGTACTTC
CASSQDQFLTSGTYEQYF
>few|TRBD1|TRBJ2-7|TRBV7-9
TGTGCCAGCAGGGACAGGGGCGGCCACGAGCAGTACTTC
CASRDRGGHEQYF
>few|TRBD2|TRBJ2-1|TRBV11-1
TGTGCCAGCAGCCACAGCGGGAGGGCCACTGAGCAGTTCTTC
CASSHSGRATEQFF
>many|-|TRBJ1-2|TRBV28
TGTGCCAGCAGGACCGGGACCGCTAACTATGGCTACACCTTC
CASRTGTANYGYTF
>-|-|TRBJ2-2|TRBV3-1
TGTGCCAGCAGTTCCTGGCCCGCCGGGGAGCTGTTTTTT
CASSSWPAGELFF
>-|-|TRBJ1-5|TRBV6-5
TGTGCCAGCAGTTATATGGGGGTCTATAGCAATCAGCCCCAGCATTTT
CASSYMGVYSNQPQHF
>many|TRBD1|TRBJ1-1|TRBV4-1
TGCGCCAGCAGTATAGCGGGACAGGGGGCAGCGAGCACTGAAGCTTTCTTT
CASSIAGQGAASTEAFF
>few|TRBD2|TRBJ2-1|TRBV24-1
TGTGCCACCAGTGATTTTGTGGGCGGGAGCTCCTACAATGAGCAGTTCTTC
CATSDFVGGSSYNEQFF
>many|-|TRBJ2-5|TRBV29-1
TGCAGCGTAACAGGGATTCAAGAGACCCAGTACTTC
CSVTGIQETQYF
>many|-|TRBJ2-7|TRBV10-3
TGTGCCATCAGTGATAGGGGAAAGAGCTCCTACGAGCAGTACTTC
CAISDRGKSSYEQYF
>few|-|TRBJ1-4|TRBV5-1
TGCGCCAGCAGCCGCCGGGGTAATGAAAAACTGTTTTTT
CASSRRGNEKLFF
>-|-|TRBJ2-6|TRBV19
TGTGCCAGTAGTACACAGGGCTCTGGGGCCAACGTCCTGACTTTC
CASSTQGSGANVLTF
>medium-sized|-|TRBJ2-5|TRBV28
TGTGCCAGCAGCTTAGGGGAGACCCAGTACTTC
CASSLGETQYF
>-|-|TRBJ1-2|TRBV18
TGTGCCAGCTCACCTTCGGGTATAAACAACTATGGCTACACCTTC
CASSPSGINNYGYTF
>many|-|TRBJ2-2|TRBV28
TGTGCCAGTAACGGGCCAACTAACACCGGGGAGCTGTTTTTT
CASNGPTNTGELFF
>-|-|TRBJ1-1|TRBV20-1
TGCAGTGCTAGAGGAAGGGGCTCGGCGGACACTGAAGCTTTCTTT
CSARGRGSADTEAFF
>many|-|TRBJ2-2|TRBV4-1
TGCGCCAGCAGCCAAGGAGGTGTCGGGGAGCTGTTTTTT
CASSQGGVGELFF
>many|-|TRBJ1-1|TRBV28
TGTGCCACCAGAGATCCGAACACTGAAGCTTTCTTT
CATRDPNTEAFF
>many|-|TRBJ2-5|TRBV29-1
TGCAGCGTGATGAGAGGTGAAGAGACCCAGTACTTC
CSVMRGEETQYF
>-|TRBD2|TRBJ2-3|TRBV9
TGTGCCAGCAGCGCCCCCATAGCGGGAGTGAGCACAGATACGCAGTATTTT
CASSAPIAGVSTDTQYF
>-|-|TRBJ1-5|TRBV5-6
TGTGCCAGCAGCTTGAGGGGGGTTACGCGTCAGCCCCAGCATTTT
CASSLRGVTRQPQHF
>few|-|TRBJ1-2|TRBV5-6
TGTGCCAGCAGCCCAGGACAGAGTCGAGGGTATGGCTACACCTTC
CASSPGQSRGYGYTF
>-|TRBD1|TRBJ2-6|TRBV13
TGTGCCAGCAGCTCCGGGACAGGGTTGCCTGGGGCCAACGTCCTGACTTTC
CASSSGTGLPGANVLTF
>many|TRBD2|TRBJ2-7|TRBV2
TGTGCCAGCAGATTACAGACTAGCGGATTATACGAGCAGTACTTC
CASRLQTSGLYEQYF
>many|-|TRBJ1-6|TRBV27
TGTGCCACCCCAGCGAAGAACTATAATTCACCCCTCCACTTT
CATPAKNYNSPLHF
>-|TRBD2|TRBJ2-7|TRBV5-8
TGTGCCAGCAGCACAAAGCCTAGCGGGAGGTTGTACTTC
CASSTKPSGRLYF
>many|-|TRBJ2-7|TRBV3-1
TGTGCCAGCAGTCTGGGGGAGGAACTACGAGAGCAGTACTTC
CASSLGEELREQYF
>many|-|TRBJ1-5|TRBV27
TGTGCCAGCAGTTCTGGACCGGGGCTGCCCCAGCATTTT
CASSSGPGLPQHF
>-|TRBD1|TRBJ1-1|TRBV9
TGTGCCAGCAGCGTAGGGGAGGGGGCGGACACTGAAGCTTTCTTT
CASSVGEGADTEAFF
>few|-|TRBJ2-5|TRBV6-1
TGTGCCAGCAGTGACGGCGGGTGGACCCAGTACTTC
CASSDGGWTQYF
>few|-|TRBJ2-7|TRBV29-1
TGCAGCGGGACAGACTCCTACGAGCAGTACTTC
CSGTDSYEQYF
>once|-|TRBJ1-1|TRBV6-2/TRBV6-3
TGTGCCAGCAGGGCAGAACTGAACACTGAAGCTTTCTTT
CASRAELNTEAFF
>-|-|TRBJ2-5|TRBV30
TGTGCCTGGAGAGGAATGGGTTTACAAGAGACCCAGTACTTC
CAWRGMGLQETQYF
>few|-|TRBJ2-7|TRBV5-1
TGCGCCAGCAGCTCTGACAGGAACGAGCAGTACTTC
CASSSDRNEQYF
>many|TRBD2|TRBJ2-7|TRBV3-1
TGTGCCAGCAGCCAACCGACTAGCGGGCGTTTGCACTTC
CASSQPTSGRLHF
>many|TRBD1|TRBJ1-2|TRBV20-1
TGCAGTGCTAGAAACCGGGACAGCGAGACTAACTATGGCTACACCTTC
CSARNRDSETNYGYTF
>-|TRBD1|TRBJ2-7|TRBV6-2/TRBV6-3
TGTGCCAGCAGTTACAATACAGGGGCCTACGAGCAGTACTTC
CASSYNTGAYEQYF
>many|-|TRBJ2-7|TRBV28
TGTGCCAGCAGTTTCGATCGTCTAGCTGAGGACGAGCAGTACTTC
CASSFDRLAEDEQYF
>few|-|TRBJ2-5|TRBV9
TGTGCCAGCAGCTCGAGACAGTGGCAAGAGACCCAGTACTTC
CASSSRQWQETQYF
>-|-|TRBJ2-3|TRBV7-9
TGTGCCAGCAGCTTAACCGGGAGAACAGATACGCAGTATTTT
CASSLTGRTDTQYF
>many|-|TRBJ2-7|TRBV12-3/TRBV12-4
TGTGCCAGCAGTTCCCCCAGGGGAAAGGGGTTGTACGAGCAGTACTTC
CASSSPRGKGLYEQYF
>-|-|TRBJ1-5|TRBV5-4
TGTGCCAGCAGCTTGGCGGTGGGTCAGCCCCAGCATTTT
CASSLAVGQPQHF
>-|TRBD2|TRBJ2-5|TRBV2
TGTGCCAGCGATGGAGCGGGACAAGAGACCCAGTACTTC
CASDGAGQETQYF
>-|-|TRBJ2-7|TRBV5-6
TGTGCCAGCAGGGCTAGATCGGCTACCTACGAGCAGTACTTC
CASRARSATYEQYF